This entry lists 24 T cell receptor beta chains sequenced from one sample in a study of early stage breast cancer tumors. Data came from immunoSEQ multiplex PCR; TCRdb stores just in-frame clones and leaves some out. The sample has approximately 8,000 clones, roughly 77% seen once; the top ten hold over 6.5%. The specimen was normal breast tissue next to the tumor. The receptors were gathered from a person in their sixties or seventies with breast cancer.

The chain uses TRBV15 and TRBJ1-5, with D perhaps TRBD1 (5 bases). CDR3 length: 14 residues. Trimming took 5 bases from V and 2 from J, leaving 10 bases between them. The germline gives CDR1 LNHNV, CDR2 YYDKDF (reference sequence). CDR3 in DNA: TGTGCCACCAGCGGAGGGGACGGCAATCAGCCCCAGCATTTT. Protein sequence: CATSGGDGNQPQHF.

This chain uses TRBV6-1 with TRBJ2-7; D unclear. Per germline, CDR1 MNHNS and CDR2 SASEGT. This CDR3 has 13 amino acids. The ends were cut back, 10 bases at V and 6 bases at J, with 19 bases in the middle. The CDR3 DNA follows: TGTGCCACCTGGTCTAGTACCCTCATCGAGCAGTACTTC. Translating it yields CATWSSTLIEQYF.

The rearrangement joins TRBV7-3 to TRBJ2-7; a weak D match, TRBD1 (6 bases). The CDR3 extends over 14 amino acids. V shed 4 bases and J shed 0 bases, with 10 bases lying between them. Germline V lookup: CDR1 SGHTA, CDR2 FQGTGA. This CDR3 reads CASSSQGPSYEQYF. The CDR3 region has the DNA TGTGCCAGCAGCTCACAGGGCCCCTCCTACGAGCAGTACTTC.

The chain has TRBV5-1 and TRBJ2-4, with D tentatively TRBD2 (7 bases). Trimming took 4 bases from V and 0 from J, leaving 20 bases between them. Germline CDR1 SGHRS, CDR2 YFSETQ. CDR3 length equals 18 residues. CDR3 nucleotide sequence: TGCGCCAGCAGCGGAGGGGGGGGTCTAAACCTAGCCAAAAACATTCAGTACTTC. Encoded protein: CASSGGGGLNLAKNIQYF.

V usage is TRBV7-6 and J usage is TRBJ2-2; D is uncertain. The CDR3 runs 14 residues. The V end was cut by 0 bases, the J end by 10 bases, with 12 bases between. Per the germline V gene, CDR1 is SGHVS and CDR2 is FNYEAQ. This CDR3 is CASSLALMASELFF. In DNA form, the CDR3 reads TGTGCCAGCAGCTTAGCGCTTATGGCCTCGGAGCTGTTTTTT.

The gene calls are TRBV6-5 and TRBJ2-1; no reliable D call. The CDR3 has 15 residues. V lost 0 bases, J lost 10 bases, and 16 bases lay in between. CDR1 is MNHEY and CDR2 is SVGAGI in the germline V gene. The CDR3 bases are TGTGCCAGCAGTTACTCTCGGGCTTTGTCCTGGGAGCAGTTCTTC. Translation gives CASSYSRALSWEQFF.

This clone was seen only once. The chain joins TRBV5-8 to TRBJ2-1; D is perhaps TRBD2 (7 bases). V dropped 4 bases and J dropped 8 bases, with 19 bases sitting between them. The germline CDR1 and CDR2 sequences are SGHTS and YDEGEE. CDR3 length: 15 amino acids. The CDR3 region has the DNA TGTGCCAGCAGCGGGGGGGCCAGCCAATTTGATGAGCAGTTCTTC. The encoded protein is CASSGGASQFDEQFF.

CDR3 sequence reads: CASSPGQQLSEQYF. The CDR3 region has the DNA TGCGCCAGCAGCCCGGGACAGCAACTTTCCGAGCAGTACTTC. This chain joins TRBV5-1 and TRBJ2-7; 7 bases agree with TRBD1. The CDR3 runs 14 residues. In germline, CDR1 is SGHRS, CDR2 YFSETQ. After removal of 4 bases from V and 6 bases from J, the junction contained 10 bases not matched to a gene.

The CDR3 loop reads CASSSGVRREKLFF. DNA for the CDR3: TGTGCCAGCAGTTCAGGGGTTCGTCGTGAAAAACTGTTTTTT. The chain is built from TRBV28 and TRBJ1-4; a weak D match, TRBD1 (6 bases). Trimming cost V 4 bases and J 7 bases, with 13 bases left between them. The CDR3 length is 14 residues. Germline assignment: CDR1 MDHEN and CDR2 SYDVKM.

The chain combines TRBV30 with TRBJ2-7, with a weak D call TRBD1 (6 bases). Per the germline V gene, CDR1 is GTSNPN and CDR2 is SVGIG (reference sequence). CDR3 length: 15 residues. The germline V and J ends were trimmed by 1 base and 5 bases, with 18 bases remaining between them. The CDR3 coding sequence is TGTGCCTGGAGTGCCCCACACAGGGTCGGCGACGAGCAGTACTTC. It specifies CAWSAPHRVGDEQYF.

V gene TRBV6-5 combines with J gene TRBJ2-1, with a tentative D call TRBD2 (5 bases). CDR3 size: 14 residues. Trimming removed 2 bases at V and 0 bases at J, with 5 bases between. Germline V gene data show CDR1 as MNHEY and CDR2 as SVGAGI. The CDR3: CASSYGSSYNEQFF. The DNA for the CDR3 is TGTGCCAGCAGTTACGGGAGCTCCTACAATGAGCAGTTCTTC.

V gene TRBV18 combines with J gene TRBJ1-3; 9 bases are a match to TRBD1. V lost 4 bases and J lost 3; bases outside the gene matches: 4. CDR1 and CDR2 from the germline V gene are KGHSH and LQKENI. The CDR3 contains 15 residues. The CDR3 is CASSLQGAHGNTIYF. CDR3 DNA: TGTGCCAGCTCACTACAGGGGGCCCATGGAAACACCATATATTTT.

The gene calls are TRBV19 and TRBJ2-2; 9 nucleotides align to TRBD1. Per germline, CDR1 LNHDA and CDR2 SQIVND (reference sequence). The CDR3 has 17 amino acids. The V segment lost 3 bases and the J segment 5 bases; nucleotides outside the gene matches: 10. The CDR3 DNA sequence: TGTGCCAGTAGTATTCAACCTCCCGGGACAGGGACCGGGGAGCTGTTTTTT. Translated, it gives CASSIQPPGTGTGELFF.

The V gene is TRBV19, the J gene TRBJ2-2, with 11 bases identical to TRBD2. Germline V gene data show CDR1 as LNHDA and CDR2 as SQIVND (reference sequence). There are 15 residues in the CDR3. Trimming at V came to 5 bases and at J to 3 bases, leaving 2 bases not matched to a gene. The DNA of the CDR3 is TGTGCCAGTAGTGTGGGACTAGCGGACACCGGGGAGCTGTTTTTT. Its protein is CASSVGLADTGELFF.

This chain joins TRBV7-2 and TRBJ2-1; tentatively, D is TRBD1 (5 bases). Per germline, CDR1 SGHTA and CDR2 FQGNSA. The CDR3 runs 15 residues. Deletions cut 5 bases from V and 3 bases from J, with 14 bases between. The CDR3 sequence: CASSPRPGYYNEQFF. DNA of the CDR3: TGTGCCAGCAGCCCCCGGCCAGGGTACTACAATGAGCAGTTCTTC. The full variable domain, completed using reference TRBV7-2 and TRBJ2-1, is GAGVSQSPSNKVTEKGKDVELRCDPISGHTALYWYRQSLGQGLEFLIYFQGNSAPDKSGLPSDRFSAERTGGSVSTLTIQRTQQEDSAVYLCASSPRPGYYNEQFFGPGTRLTVL.

The gene calls are TRBV6-5 and TRBJ1-5; D gene unclear. The CDR3 length is 11 residues. Trimming pared 7 bases from V and 9 bases from J, leaving 10 bases between. CDR1 is MNHEY, CDR2 SVGAGI, per germline. CDR3 nucleotides: TGTGCCAGCAAGAATGGCGGGCCCCAGCATTTT. It is translated as CASKNGGPQHF.

The chain couples TRBV15 to TRBJ1-3, with 8 bases fitting TRBD1. CDR1 is LNHNV, CDR2 YYDKDF, per germline (reference sequence). There are 16 residues in the CDR3. V dropped 0 bases and J dropped 2; count of bases not matched to a gene: 3. For the CDR3, the DNA is TGTGCCACCAGCAGAGAGGACAGGGTAACTGGAAACACCATATATTTT. Translated: CATSREDRVTGNTIYF.

This clone rates as large. The CDR3 nucleotides are TGTGCCAGCAGCCCTGGGGGGGGCCCAAGCACAGATACGCAGTATTTT. Its protein product is CASSPGGGPSTDTQYF. The chain recombines TRBV27 with TRBJ2-3; possible D gene TRBD2, 7 bases. The CDR3 runs to 16 residues. The germline V gene encodes CDR1 MNHEY and CDR2 SMNVEV (reference sequence). V was trimmed by 6 bases and J by 0 bases, leaving 16 bases between them.

The chain couples TRBV5-6 to TRBJ2-7; no definite D call. The germline V gene encodes CDR1 SGHDT and CDR2 YYEEEE. The CDR3 is 15 amino acids. Trimming cost V 0 bases and J 0 bases, with 10 bases left between them. The CDR3 reads CASSLVGLSSYEQYF. The CDR3 DNA is TGTGCCAGCAGCTTGGTTGGCCTTAGCTCCTACGAGCAGTACTTC.

The genes are TRBV7-2 and TRBJ1-4, with D possibly being TRBD1 (5 bases). Trimming took off 1 base at V and 2 bases at J, with 11 bases between the two ends. The germline gives CDR1 SGHTA, CDR2 FQGNSA. There are 16 residues in the CDR3. For the CDR3, the DNA is TGTGCCAGCAGCTTAGGAGGGGTAGGGACTAATGAAAAACTGTTTTTT. As protein: CASSLGGVGTNEKLFF.

This chain uses TRBV11-2 with TRBJ2-3; maybe TRBD2 (6 bases). V lost 5 bases and J lost 5, with 20 bases in between. Germline values: CDR1 SGHAT, CDR2 FQNNGV. The CDR3 length is 16 residues. The CDR3 here is CASSRRMEGQGDTQYF. Here the CDR3 DNA reads TGTGCCAGCAGCCGAAGGATGGAGGGCCAAGGAGATACGCAGTATTTT.

The V and J genes are TRBV11-2 and TRBJ2-5, with 7 bases aligning to TRBD2. The J segment lost 4 bases and the V segment lost 5 bases, leaving 10 bases of the junction unmatched. This CDR3 comprises 15 residues. CDR1 SGHAT and CDR2 FQNNGV come from the germline V gene. CDR3 sequence: CASSKTGGRGETQYF. The CDR3 nucleotides are TGTGCCAGCAGCAAAACGGGGGGTCGGGGAGAGACCCAGTACTTC.

This clone was counted a few times. This chain connects TRBV5-1 to TRBJ2-7, with 7 bases lining up with TRBD2. This CDR3 region has 16 residues. The germline gives CDR1 SGHRS, CDR2 YFSETQ. With V trimmed by 0 bases and J by 4 bases, 10 bases remained unmatched. DNA for the CDR3: TGCGCCAGCAGCTTGGTTGGCGGGAGCGCACCATACGAGCAGTACTTC. Its protein product is CASSLVGGSAPYEQYF.

This rearrangement joins TRBV29-1 to TRBJ2-3; D remains ambiguous. The V end lost 8 bases, the J end lost 0 bases, and 18 bases lay between the germline ends. The CDR3 has 15 amino acids. Germline V gives CDR1 SQVTM, CDR2 ANQGSEA. This CDR3 is CSTQGLLTSTDTQYF. In nucleotides, the CDR3 is TGCAGCACCCAAGGGCTTCTTACTAGCACAGATACGCAGTATTTT.